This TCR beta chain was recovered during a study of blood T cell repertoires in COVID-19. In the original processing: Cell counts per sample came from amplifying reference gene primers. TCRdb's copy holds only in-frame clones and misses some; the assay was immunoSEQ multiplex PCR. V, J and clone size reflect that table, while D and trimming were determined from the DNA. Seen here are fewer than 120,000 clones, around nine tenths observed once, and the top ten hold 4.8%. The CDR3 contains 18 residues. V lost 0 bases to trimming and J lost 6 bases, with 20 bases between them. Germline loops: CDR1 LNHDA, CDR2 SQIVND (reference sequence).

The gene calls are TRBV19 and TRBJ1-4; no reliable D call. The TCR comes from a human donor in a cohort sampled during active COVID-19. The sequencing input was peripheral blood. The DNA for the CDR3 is TGTGCCAGTAGTATAGATTGGCTAGCAGGATGGGGTGATGAAAAACTGTTTTTT. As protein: CASSIDWLAGWGDEKLFF.